Described below is a single T cell receptor (beta chain) sequence and its context. The data derive from a study of shared clonotypes between healthy human individuals. TCRdb's table, derived via immunoSEQ multiplex PCR, lists solely in-frame clones and lacks some. The sample lists under 1,100,000 clones, around 78% occurring once. V was clipped by 3 bases and J by 4 bases, with 21 bases between them. The CDR3 runs 16 residues. Germline CDR1 and CDR2: GTSNPN and SVGIG (reference sequence). What was sequenced was memory CD4+ T cells from PBMCs. Documented subset: CD45RA-negative fraction. V and J are TRBV30 and TRBJ1-2; D is possibly TRBD1 (6 bases). The origin of this receptor is a man between 18 and 35 years old in good health. Some clones in this sample may be carry-over from other donors' samples. The CDR3 is CAWRIFGGRAGYGYTF. CDR3 nucleotide sequence: TGTGCCTGGAGAATTTTCGGGGGCAGGGCTGGCTATGGCTACACCTTC.